This T cell receptor beta chain was sequenced during a study of T cell responses to AZD1222 COVID-19 vaccine. General observations from the study: After two AZD1222 doses, spike-specific TCR breadth and depth rose versus day 0. There were repertoire samples only from the period after the peak T cell response. Vaccine-related CD4 TCRs covered spike, predominating at 160-218 and 743-854.

For this clone: Its target is not known.

Clones were read by immunoSEQ multiplex PCR, and TCRdb kept only the in-frame ones, dropping some. The sample yields tens of thousands of clones, 92% seen once. V dropped 0 bases and J dropped 10 bases, with 11 bases sitting between them. Germline CDR1 is SGHRS and CDR2 is YFSETQ. The CDR3 runs to 13 residues. Pooling of second doses given at about 4 or about 12 weeks was done. The chain couples TRBV5-1 to TRBJ1-3; D is unresolved. Source: peripheral blood, taken 28 days after the second AZD1222 dose. The receptor was derived from an adult who received the AZD1222 COVID-19 vaccine. The CDR3 protein is CASSLVPGPTIYF. The CDR3 nucleotides read TGCGCCAGCAGCTTGGTGCCGGGTCCTACCATATATTTT.